This is a list of T cell receptor beta chains from one sample in a study of T cells in Graves' hyperthyroidism and ophthalmopathy. TCRdb reprocessed the multiplex PCR reads via MiXCR and lists one record per CDR3 protein. This table holds 500,000 to 800,000 distinct CDR3 sequences, 45% found once. The sample comprised peripheral blood or thyroid tissue (not recorded which). These receptors originate from an adult man with Graves' disease, either hyperthyroidism or ophthalmopathy (not recorded which). Both conserved end residues are trimmed from each CDR3. A clone size is listed for some rows: how often the clone was seen (once, few, many), or a class if it is expanded.

V gene	clone size	J gene	CDR3 protein
TRBV11-2	-	TRBJ1-4	ASLDRGREKLF
TRBV20-1	-	TRBJ1-6	SARGTGNSPLH
TRBV25-1	-	TRBJ1-4	ASSKWGTNEKLF
TRBV19	once	TRBJ1-2	ASSIGTVNYGYT
TRBV20-1	-	TRBJ2-2	SARDGGANTGELF
TRBV7-8	many	TRBJ1-1	ASSLWRSMNTEAF
TRBV12-3/TRBV12-4	-	TRBJ1-2	ASSFHSGGYT
TRBV2	-	TRBJ2-7	ASRTGQNSYEQY
TRBV9	few	TRBJ1-2	ASTGRGQGDAGYT
TRBV2	-	TRBJ1-1	ASKGQADTEAF
TRBV7-8	-	TRBJ1-4	ASSLDTSTNEKLF
TRBV29-1	many	TRBJ1-2	SGGTEGYT
TRBV20-1	few	TRBJ1-4	SASYARRGIEKLF
TRBV7-2	-	TRBJ1-4	ASSPLMTLNEKLF
TRBV2	-	TRBJ1-5	ASSQDGGHQPQH
TRBV10-3	many	TRBJ1-2	AISVDRGGYT
TRBV7-9	few	TRBJ2-7	ASSQDWGETREQY
TRBV2	-	TRBJ1-1	ASSEREATEAF
TRBV2	many	TRBJ1-2	ASSLTPTRDYGYT
TRBV25-1	-	TRBJ2-5	ASSELGLAGSLQETQY
TRBV7-9	once	TRBJ1-1	ASSREVNTEAF
TRBV24-1	-	TRBJ2-5	ATSDYGRGETQY